The rows below give T cell receptor beta chains drawn from one sample of a study of OX40 agonist ivuxolimab in advanced cancers. Measured with immunoSEQ multiplex PCR; TCRdb has only the in-frame clones, and not every one. Counted here are some 44,000 clones, 80% occurring once; the ten biggest clones make up about 9.4%. Sequenced material: CD4+ or CD8+ T cells sorted from blood, taken in a trial of the OX40 agonist ivuxolimab. The receptors were sampled from an adult with an advanced solid tumor such as melanoma, head and neck, liver or kidney cancer. Each CDR3 is given with its conserved first and last residue. A D gene is named only where the DNA matches it firmly.

v_gene,d_gene,j_gene,CDR3aa
TRBV7-9,NA,TRBJ1-6,CASSLGGGVGSPLHF
TRBV2,NA,TRBJ2-7,CASSRDTDYEQYF
TRBV10-3,NA,TRBJ2-3,CAIKTDSDTQYF
TRBV11-2,NA,TRBJ1-1,CASSFVESEAFF
TRBV5-1,NA,TRBJ1-1,CASSLGGPPEAFF
TRBV28,TRBD1,TRBJ1-3,CASRTGGGNTIYF
TRBV12-5,NA,TRBJ2-5,CASGCRVGGTQYF
TRBV15,NA,TRBJ1-1,CATSRGGALNTEAFF
TRBV19,NA,TRBJ1-1,CASSIEFKNTEAFF
TRBV7-2,NA,TRBJ2-7,CASSNGQPYEQYF
TRBV19,NA,TRBJ2-7,CAQSGLETYEQYF
TRBV7-2,TRBD1,TRBJ2-7,CASITQAGGGEQYF
TRBV6-1,TRBD1,TRBJ1-1,CASSGTTIRQGRGRTEAFF
TRBV5-1,NA,TRBJ2-3,CASSLISTGTGEDTQYF
TRBV23-1,TRBD1,TRBJ2-7,CASSQLPQTGFKDEQYF
TRBV28,TRBD1,TRBJ1-5,CASSLIAATGAAQHF
TRBV10-3,TRBD1,TRBJ1-2,CAIRGQVLDGYTF
TRBV7-2,TRBD2,TRBJ2-3,CASSLAYLAGASDTQYF
TRBV4-1,TRBD2,TRBJ2-4,CASSQGLAGDGKNIQYF
TRBV27,NA,TRBJ2-2,CASSPTSSTGELFF
TRBV15,NA,TRBJ2-1,CATSARAFSYNEQFF
TRBV2,TRBD1,TRBJ2-3,CASSRDRSTDTQYF
TRBV4-3,TRBD2,TRBJ2-3,CASSPRLAGGPGDTQYF
TRBV5-1,NA,TRBJ2-2,CASSPGSHTGELFF
TRBV10-3,NA,TRBJ2-1,CAISEAGANEQFF
TRBV5-1,NA,TRBJ1-3,CASSREGSGNTIYF
TRBV4-1,NA,TRBJ1-1,CASSQAGFSEAFF
TRBV28,TRBD2,TRBJ2-5,CASSPGSGQETQYF
TRBV11-2,NA,TRBJ2-2,CASSFGNSHGELFF
TRBV5-1,NA,NA,CASSLDILGEQYF
TRBV15,NA,TRBJ2-2,CATSILGGTGELFF
TRBV10-3,NA,TRBJ1-2,CAISESTANYGYTF